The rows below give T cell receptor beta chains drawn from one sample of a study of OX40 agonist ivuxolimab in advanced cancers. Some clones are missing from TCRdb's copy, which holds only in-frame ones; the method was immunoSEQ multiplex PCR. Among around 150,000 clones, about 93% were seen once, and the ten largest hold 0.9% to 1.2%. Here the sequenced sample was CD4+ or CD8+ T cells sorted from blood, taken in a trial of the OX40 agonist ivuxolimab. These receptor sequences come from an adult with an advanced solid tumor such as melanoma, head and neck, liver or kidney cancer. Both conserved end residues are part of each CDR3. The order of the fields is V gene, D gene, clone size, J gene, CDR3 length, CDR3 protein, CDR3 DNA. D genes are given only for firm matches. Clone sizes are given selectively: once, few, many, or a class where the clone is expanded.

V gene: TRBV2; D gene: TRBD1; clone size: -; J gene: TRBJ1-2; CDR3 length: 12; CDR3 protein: CASTNRGYGYTF; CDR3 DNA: TGTGCCAGCACTAACAGGGGTTATGGCTACACCTTC
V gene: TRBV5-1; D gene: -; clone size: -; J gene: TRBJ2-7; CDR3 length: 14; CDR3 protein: CASSFGGAPYEQYF; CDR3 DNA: TGCGCCAGCAGCTTCGGGGGTGCGCCCTACGAGCAGTACTTC
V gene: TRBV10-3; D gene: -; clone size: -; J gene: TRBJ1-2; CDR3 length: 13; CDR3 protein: CAISHGTLYGYTF; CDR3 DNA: TGTGCCATCAGCCACGGGACCCTCTATGGCTACACCTTC
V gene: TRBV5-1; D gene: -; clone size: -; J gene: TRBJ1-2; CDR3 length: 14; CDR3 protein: CASRSGETNYGYTF; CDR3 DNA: TGCGCCAGCAGATCAGGGGAGACTAACTATGGCTACACCTTC
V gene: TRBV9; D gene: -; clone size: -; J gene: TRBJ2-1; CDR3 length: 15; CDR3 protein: CASSPPGQLNNEQFF; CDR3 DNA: TGTGCCAGCAGCCCCCCCGGACAGCTCAACAATGAGCAGTTCTTC
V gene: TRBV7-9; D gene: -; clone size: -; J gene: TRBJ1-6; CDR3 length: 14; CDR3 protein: CASRRGDYNSPLHF; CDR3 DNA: TGTGCCAGCCGGCGAGGAGACTATAATTCACCCCTCCACTTT
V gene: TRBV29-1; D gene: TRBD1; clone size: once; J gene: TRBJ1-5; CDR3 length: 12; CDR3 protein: CSVATGGQPQHF; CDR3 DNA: TGCAGCGTCGCGACAGGGGGTCAGCCCCAGCATTTT
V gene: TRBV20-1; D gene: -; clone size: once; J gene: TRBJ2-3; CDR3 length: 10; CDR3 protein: CSARGDTQYF; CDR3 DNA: TGCAGTGCCAGGGGCGATACGCAGTATTTT
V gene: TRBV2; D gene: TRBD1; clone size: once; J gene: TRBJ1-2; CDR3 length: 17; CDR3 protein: CASSTPRDRGQNYGYTF; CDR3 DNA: TGTGCCAGCAGTACGCCCCGGGACAGGGGGCAAAACTATGGCTACACCTTC
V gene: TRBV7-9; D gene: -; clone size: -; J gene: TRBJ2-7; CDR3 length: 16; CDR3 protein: CASSYRGGGAGYEQYF; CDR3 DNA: TGTGCCAGCAGCTACCGTGGAGGGGGCGCGGGCTACGAGCAGTACTTC
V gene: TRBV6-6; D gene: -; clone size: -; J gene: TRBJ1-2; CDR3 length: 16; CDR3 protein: CASSTTLRTDNYGYTF; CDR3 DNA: TGTGCCAGCAGTACCACCCTGAGGACAGACAACTATGGCTACACCTTC
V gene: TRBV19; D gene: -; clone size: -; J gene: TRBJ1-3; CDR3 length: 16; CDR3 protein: CASSIDRRGTGNTIYF; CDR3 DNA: TGTGCCAGTAGTATAGACAGACGGGGGACTGGAAACACCATATATTTT
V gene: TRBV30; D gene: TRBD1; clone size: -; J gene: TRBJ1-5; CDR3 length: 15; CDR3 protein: CAWSVGTGGVQPQHF; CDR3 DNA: TGTGCCTGGAGTGTAGGGACAGGGGGCGTGCAGCCCCAGCATTTT
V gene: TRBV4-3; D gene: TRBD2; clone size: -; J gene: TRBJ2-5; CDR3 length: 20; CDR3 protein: CASSQVSSRTSGSGLETQYF; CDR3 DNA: TGCGCCAGCAGCCAAGTCTCCTCTCGGACTAGCGGGAGCGGTTTGGAGACCCAGTACTTC
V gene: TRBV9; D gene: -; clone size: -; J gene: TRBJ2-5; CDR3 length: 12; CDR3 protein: CASSAGGETQYF; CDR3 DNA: TGTGCCAGCAGCGCCGGCGGGGAGACCCAGTACTTC
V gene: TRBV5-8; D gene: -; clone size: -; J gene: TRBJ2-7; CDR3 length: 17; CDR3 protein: CASSGPPGHRSSYEQYF; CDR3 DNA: TGTGCCAGCAGCGGACCGCCGGGACACCGAAGCTCCTACGAGCAGTACTTC
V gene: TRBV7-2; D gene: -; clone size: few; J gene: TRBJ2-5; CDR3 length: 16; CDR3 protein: CASSLVLDSIQETQYF; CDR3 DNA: TGTGCCAGCAGCTTAGTCCTTGACTCAATTCAAGAGACCCAGTACTTC
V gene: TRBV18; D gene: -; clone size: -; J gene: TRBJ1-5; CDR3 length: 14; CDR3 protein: CASSPGMGDQPQHF; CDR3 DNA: TGTGCCAGCTCACCCGGCATGGGGGATCAGCCCCAGCATTTT
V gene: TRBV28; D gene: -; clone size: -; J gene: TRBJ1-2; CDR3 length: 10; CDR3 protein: CASGRSGYTF; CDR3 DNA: TGTGCCAGCGGCCGGAGTGGCTACACCTTC
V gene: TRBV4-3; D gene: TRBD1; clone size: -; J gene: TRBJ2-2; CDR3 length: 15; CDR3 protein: CASSRYRGSAGELFF; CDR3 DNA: TGCGCCAGCAGCCGGTACAGGGGAAGTGCCGGGGAGCTGTTTTTT
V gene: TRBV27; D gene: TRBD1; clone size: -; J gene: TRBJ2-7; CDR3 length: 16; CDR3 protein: CASSLHGQGVSYEQYF; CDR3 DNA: TGTGCCAGCAGTTTACATGGACAGGGGGTCTCCTACGAGCAGTACTTC
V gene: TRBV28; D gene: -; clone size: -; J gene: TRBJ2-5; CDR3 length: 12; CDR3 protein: CASYTIQKTQYF; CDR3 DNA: TGTGCCAGCTATACTATACAAAAGACCCAGTACTTC
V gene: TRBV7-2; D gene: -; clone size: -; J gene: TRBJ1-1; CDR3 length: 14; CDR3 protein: CASNPGLGGTEAFF; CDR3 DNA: TGTGCCAGCAACCCCGGACTGGGGGGCACTGAAGCTTTCTTT
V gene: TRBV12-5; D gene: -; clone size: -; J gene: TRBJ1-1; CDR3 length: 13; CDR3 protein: CASARTRNTEAFF; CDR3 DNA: TGTGCTAGTGCCCGCACCCGGAACACTGAAGCTTTCTTT
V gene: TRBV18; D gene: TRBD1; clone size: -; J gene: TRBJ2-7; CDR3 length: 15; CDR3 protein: CASSPPGQGTYEQYF; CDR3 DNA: TGTGCCAGCTCACCACCGGGACAGGGGACCTACGAGCAGTACTTC
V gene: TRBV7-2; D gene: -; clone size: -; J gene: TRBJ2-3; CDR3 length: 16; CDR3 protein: CASHTRRGAGTDTQYF; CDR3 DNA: TGTGCCAGCCATACTCGGCGGGGAGCTGGCACAGATACGCAGTATTTT
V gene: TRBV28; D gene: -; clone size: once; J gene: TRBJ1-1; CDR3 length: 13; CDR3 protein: CASSLPGADEAFF; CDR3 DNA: TGTGCCAGCAGTTTACCGGGGGCTGATGAAGCTTTCTTT
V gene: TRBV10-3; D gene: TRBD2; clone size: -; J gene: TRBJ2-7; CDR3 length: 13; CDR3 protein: CAIRGGTSGEQYF; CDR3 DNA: TGTGCCATCAGGGGTGGGACTAGCGGGGAGCAGTACTTC
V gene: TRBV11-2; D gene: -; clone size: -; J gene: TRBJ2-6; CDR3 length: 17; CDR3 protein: CASSPLIGLEGANVLTF; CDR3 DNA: TGTGCCAGCAGCCCCCTGATAGGGCTCGAAGGGGCCAACGTCCTGACTTTC
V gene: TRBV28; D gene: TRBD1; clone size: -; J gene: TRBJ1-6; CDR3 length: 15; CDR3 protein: CASSLGTGGHSPLHF; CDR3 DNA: TGTGCCAGCAGTCTCGGGACAGGGGGCCATTCACCCCTCCACTTT
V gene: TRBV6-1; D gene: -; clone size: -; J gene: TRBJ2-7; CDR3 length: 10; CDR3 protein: CASSDYEQYF; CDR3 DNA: TGTGCCAGCAGTGACTACGAGCAGTACTTC
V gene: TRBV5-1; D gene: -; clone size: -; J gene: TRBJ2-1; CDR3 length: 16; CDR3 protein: CASSSTSLSWGNEQFF; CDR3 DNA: TGCGCCAGCAGCTCTACTAGCCTGAGCTGGGGGAATGAGCAGTTCTTC
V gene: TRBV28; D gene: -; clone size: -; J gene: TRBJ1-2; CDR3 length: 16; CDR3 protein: CASSLWGSPGLYGYTF; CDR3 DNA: TGTGCCAGCAGTTTATGGGGGAGCCCCGGCCTCTATGGCTACACCTTC